This TCR beta chain was found in a study of cytomegalovirus exposure and HLA in healthy donors. Study-level results: Highest at DRB1 and lowest at HLA-C, TCR association rates differed among HLA loci in a later analysis. The majority of TCR sequences were rare, yet some public TCRs appeared in many donors.

The PCR contained 60 Vbeta and 13 Jbeta primers. Sequenced by immunoSEQ multiplex PCR; TCRdb stores in-frame clones only, minus some. The sample lists roughly 130,000 clones, 80% occurring once. V gave up 0 bases and J gave up 0 bases, with 10 bases separating them. This CDR3 region has 15 residues. Germline V CDR1 and CDR2: SGDLS, YYNGEE. Notes on this clone: The antigen is unknown.

The chain is built from TRBV9 and TRBJ2-7; possibly TRBD1 for D (5 bases). This TCR came from a male donor in good health and CMV-seronegative. Input material: PBMCs. In DNA, the CDR3 is TGTGCCAGCAGCGTAGAACAGGCCCCCTCCTACGAGCAGTACTTC. Its protein is CASSVEQAPSYEQYF. Variable domain in full (rest from reference TRBV9 and TRBJ2-7): DSGVTQTPKHLITATGQRVTLRCSPRSGDLSVYWYQQSLDQGLQFLIQYYNGEERAKGNILERFSAQQFPDLHSELNLSSLELGDSALYFCASSVEQAPSYEQYFGPGTRLTVT.